These T cell receptor beta chains were read from a single sample in a study of T cells after yellow fever vaccination. TCRdb re-derived calls from the 5' RACE reads in MiXCR, one entry per CDR3 protein. The sample has approximately 300,000 distinct CDR3 sequences, about 11% seen once. Sample: CD4+ T cells sorted from PBMCs, taken 45 days after the yellow fever booster vaccination. The receptors were sampled from a man aged 18 to 30 who received the YFV17D yellow fever vaccine. The CDR3 runs from the conserved cysteine through the conserved F or W. Fields, in order: V gene, J gene, CDR3 protein.

v_gene: TRBV5-1
j_gene: TRBJ1-5
CDR3aa: CASSISGPPGPQHF

v_gene: TRBV6-1
j_gene: TRBJ2-7
CDR3aa: CASSVGGHEQYF

v_gene: TRBV10-2
j_gene: TRBJ2-5
CDR3aa: CASRIAGQETQYF

v_gene: TRBV25-1
j_gene: TRBJ2-5
CDR3aa: CASGRQGAETQYF

v_gene: TRBV5-1
j_gene: TRBJ2-3
CDR3aa: CASSLGAHGLTDTQYF

v_gene: TRBV12-3/TRBV12-4
j_gene: TRBJ2-2
CDR3aa: CASSVGQRGTGELFF

v_gene: TRBV6-6
j_gene: TRBJ1-1
CDR3aa: CASTVTDPNTEAFF

v_gene: TRBV14
j_gene: TRBJ2-3
CDR3aa: CASSSGLARDTQYF

v_gene: TRBV5-1
j_gene: TRBJ2-7
CDR3aa: CASSWGQGATYEQYF

v_gene: TRBV5-4
j_gene: TRBJ2-2
CDR3aa: CASRTGTGVHGELFF

v_gene: TRBV18
j_gene: TRBJ1-1
CDR3aa: CASSPRRGRMNTEAFF

v_gene: TRBV28
j_gene: TRBJ1-5
CDR3aa: CASSSSDRGGGQPQHF

v_gene: TRBV7-3
j_gene: TRBJ2-3
CDR3aa: CASSSSPNTQYF

v_gene: TRBV28
j_gene: TRBJ2-1
CDR3aa: CASRSYGEQFF

v_gene: TRBV27
j_gene: TRBJ2-5
CDR3aa: CASEVRGLRQGETQYF

v_gene: TRBV11-2
j_gene: TRBJ2-7
CDR3aa: CASSLGGGAYYEQYF

v_gene: TRBV20-1
j_gene: TRBJ2-1
CDR3aa: CSAGTYNEQFF

v_gene: TRBV4-2
j_gene: TRBJ2-3
CDR3aa: CASSQAMVLAGVADTQYF

v_gene: TRBV6-2/TRBV6-3
j_gene: TRBJ1-1
CDR3aa: CASRAHRGGNTEAFF

v_gene: TRBV6-6
j_gene: TRBJ1-5
CDR3aa: CASSYSTGFRRQPQHF

v_gene: TRBV5-1
j_gene: TRBJ2-3
CDR3aa: CASSFDSPSPDTQYF

v_gene: TRBV2
j_gene: TRBJ2-3
CDR3aa: CASSSDARTDTQYF

v_gene: TRBV29-1
j_gene: TRBJ1-1
CDR3aa: CSVETRAGIGAFF

v_gene: TRBV4-1
j_gene: TRBJ1-4
CDR3aa: CASSQLGLLRGQRPTNEKLFF

v_gene: TRBV12-3/TRBV12-4
j_gene: TRBJ2-1
CDR3aa: CASSERTLGGEQFF

v_gene: TRBV4-3
j_gene: TRBJ1-1
CDR3aa: CASSQVGLARTEAFF

v_gene: TRBV24-1
j_gene: TRBJ2-3
CDR3aa: CATSDRQVQDTQYF

v_gene: TRBV20-1
j_gene: TRBJ2-5
CDR3aa: CSARGADGETQYF

v_gene: TRBV11-3
j_gene: TRBJ2-5
CDR3aa: CASSLQGGETQYF

v_gene: TRBV7-9
j_gene: TRBJ2-1
CDR3aa: CASSQSGGPSRNEQFF

v_gene: TRBV20-1
j_gene: TRBJ2-3
CDR3aa: CSAEGAQGVTDTQYF

v_gene: TRBV12-1
j_gene: TRBJ1-4
CDR3aa: CASSRGPVDEKLFF